What follows is one T cell receptor (beta chain) and its context. 60 Vbeta and 13 Jbeta primers were used in PCR. Sequencing was performed with immunoSEQ multiplex PCR; in TCRdb, only in-frame clones are kept and a portion is missing. The sample holds roughly 130,000 clones, over 75% seen once. The data were taken from a study of cytomegalovirus exposure and HLA in healthy donors. Germline values: CDR1 LNHDA, CDR2 SQIVND (reference sequence). CDR3 length equals 12 residues. With 3 bases removed from V and 2 bases from J, the gap between germline ends came to 2 bases. The origin of this receptor is a woman in her fifties or sixties in good health and CMV-seropositive. The sample comprised PBMCs. V usage is TRBV19 and J usage is TRBJ1-5; the D is unclear. CDR3 sequence: CASSIGNQPQHF. CDR3 DNA: TGTGCCAGTAGTATCGGCAATCAGCCCCAGCATTTT.